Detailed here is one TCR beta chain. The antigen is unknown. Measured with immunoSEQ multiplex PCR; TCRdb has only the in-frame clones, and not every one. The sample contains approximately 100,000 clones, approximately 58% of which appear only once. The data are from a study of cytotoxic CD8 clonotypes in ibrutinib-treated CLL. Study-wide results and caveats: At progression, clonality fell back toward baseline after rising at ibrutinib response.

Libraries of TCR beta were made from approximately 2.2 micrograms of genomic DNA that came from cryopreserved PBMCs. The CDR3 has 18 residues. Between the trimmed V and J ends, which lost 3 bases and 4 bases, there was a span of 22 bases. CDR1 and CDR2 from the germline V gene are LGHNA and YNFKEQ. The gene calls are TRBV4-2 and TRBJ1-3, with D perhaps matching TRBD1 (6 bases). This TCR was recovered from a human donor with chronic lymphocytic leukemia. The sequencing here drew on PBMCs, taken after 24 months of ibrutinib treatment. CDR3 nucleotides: TGTGCCAGCAGCCAGGAAAGAACAGGGTACGGGTTAGGAAACACCATATATTTT. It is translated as CASSQERTGYGLGNTIYF.